Sequencing of this TCR beta chain was carried out in a study of CD8 T cells in Susac syndrome. The RNA input was roughly 0.45 to 1 ug, and it was reverse transcribed with random hexamers. TCRdb ran MiXCR on the immunoSEQ multiplex PCR reads and lists one entry per CDR3 protein. The repertoire consists of roughly 130,000 distinct CDR3 sequences, with less than 95% occurring once and the leading ten covering approximately 0.12%. CDR3 size: 11 residues. The germline V gene encodes CDR1 MNHEY and CDR2 SVGEGT. The trim removed 6 bases at V and 6 bases at J, leaving 0 bases unmatched. The V gene is TRBV6-2 or TRBV6-3, the J gene TRBJ1-2; 8 bases match TRBD1. The source is a human donor with multiple sclerosis. Sequencing used CD4+ T cells from PBMCs. The CDR3 reads CASRDRDGYTF. In nucleotides, the CDR3 is TGTGCCAGCAGGGACAGGGATGGCTACACCTTC.